The rows below give T cell receptor beta chains drawn from one sample of a study of PD-1 blockade in classical Hodgkin lymphoma. TCRdb keeps only in-frame clones here, not all; method: immunoSEQ multiplex PCR. The table includes fewer than 25,000 clones, around 80% detected once. The sequences come from peripheral blood mononuclear cells (PBMCs), collected before the fourth cycle of nivolumab. The receptors were gathered from a human donor with classical Hodgkin lymphoma. The CDR3 runs from the conserved cysteine through the conserved F or W. Each record gives: J gene, V gene, clone size, D gene, CDR3 DNA, CDR3 protein. The D gene is left open where the match is weak. Size is omitted from some rows. Given values are once, few, many or a class for expanded clones.

j_call: TRBJ1-5
v_call: TRBV9
clone_size: few
d_call: NA
cdr3_nt: TGTGCCAGCAGCGTAGATAGCTATAGCAATCAGCCCCAGCATTTT
cdr3_aa: CASSVDSYSNQPQHF

j_call: TRBJ1-1
v_call: TRBV5-1
clone_size: NA
d_call: NA
cdr3_nt: TGCGCCAGCAGCCAGGACCGTTTAAACACTGAAGCTTTCTTT
cdr3_aa: CASSQDRLNTEAFF

j_call: TRBJ2-7
v_call: TRBV4-1
clone_size: once
d_call: TRBD2
cdr3_nt: TGCGCCAGCAGCCGGAGGAGCGGGAGGCTGTACGAGCAGTACTTC
cdr3_aa: CASSRRSGRLYEQYF

j_call: TRBJ2-5
v_call: TRBV18
clone_size: NA
d_call: NA
cdr3_nt: TGTGCCAGCTCACCTTTGAGGGAAGAGACCCAGTACTTC
cdr3_aa: CASSPLREETQYF

j_call: TRBJ1-4
v_call: TRBV30
clone_size: NA
d_call: NA
cdr3_nt: TGTGCCTGGACTCCGACAGCAACTAATGAAAAACTGTTTTTT
cdr3_aa: CAWTPTATNEKLFF

j_call: TRBJ1-2
v_call: TRBV6-5
clone_size: NA
d_call: NA
cdr3_nt: TGTGCCAGCAGTTTGGCAGGTAGAGGCTACACCTTC
cdr3_aa: CASSLAGRGYTF

j_call: TRBJ2-1
v_call: TRBV29-1
clone_size: NA
d_call: TRBD1
cdr3_nt: TGCAGCGCCCTCGGACAGGGGGTGTCCTACAATGAGCAGTTCTTC
cdr3_aa: CSALGQGVSYNEQFF

j_call: TRBJ2-3
v_call: TRBV6-4
clone_size: NA
d_call: NA
cdr3_nt: TGTGCCAGCAGTGCCACTTTCTTTAGCACAGATACGCAGTATTTT
cdr3_aa: CASSATFFSTDTQYF

j_call: TRBJ2-1
v_call: TRBV6-1
clone_size: NA
d_call: TRBD2
cdr3_nt: TGTGCCAGCAGAGGGACTAGCGGGAGCAATGAGCAGTTCTTC
cdr3_aa: CASRGTSGSNEQFF

j_call: TRBJ2-7
v_call: TRBV4-1
clone_size: NA
d_call: TRBD1
cdr3_nt: TGCGCCAGCAGCCAAGAACAGAGGGGGCAGTACGAGCAGTACTTC
cdr3_aa: CASSQEQRGQYEQYF

j_call: TRBJ1-1
v_call: TRBV2
clone_size: large
d_call: NA
cdr3_nt: TGTGCCAGCAGTCTCCGGTCGAACACTGAAGCTTTCTTT
cdr3_aa: CASSLRSNTEAFF

j_call: TRBJ1-2
v_call: TRBV7-2
clone_size: once
d_call: NA
cdr3_nt: TGTGCCAGCAGCCAAAGGGAGGGGGACTATGGCTACACCTTC
cdr3_aa: CASSQREGDYGYTF

j_call: TRBJ2-6
v_call: TRBV4-3
clone_size: once
d_call: NA
cdr3_nt: TGCGCCAGCAGCCAATTTGAAACAGGGAGCAGTTCTCTTGGGGCCAACGTCCTGACTTTC
cdr3_aa: CASSQFETGSSSLGANVLTF

j_call: TRBJ1-4
v_call: TRBV6-1
clone_size: NA
d_call: TRBD1
cdr3_nt: TGTGCCAGCACCGGACAGGTGGTTAATGAAAAACTGTTTTTT
cdr3_aa: CASTGQVVNEKLFF

j_call: TRBJ1-5
v_call: TRBV28
clone_size: NA
d_call: NA
cdr3_nt: TGTGCCAGCAGTTTACTACCTAGCAATCAGCCCCAGCATTTT
cdr3_aa: CASSLLPSNQPQHF

j_call: TRBJ2-1
v_call: TRBV11-3
clone_size: NA
d_call: TRBD1
cdr3_nt: TGTGCCAGCAGCATCCCCGAGGACAGGGTTGAGCAGTTCTTC
cdr3_aa: CASSIPEDRVEQFF

j_call: TRBJ1-1
v_call: TRBV27
clone_size: NA
d_call: NA
cdr3_nt: TGTGCCAGCAGTTTAGCCAGGGGGAACACTGAAGCTTTCTTT
cdr3_aa: CASSLARGNTEAFF

j_call: TRBJ1-2
v_call: TRBV27
clone_size: NA
d_call: NA
cdr3_nt: TGTGCCAGCAGTTCCGGGAGGGTGAGCTCCTATGGCTACACCTTC
cdr3_aa: CASSSGRVSSYGYTF

j_call: TRBJ2-3
v_call: TRBV7-2
clone_size: few
d_call: NA
cdr3_nt: TGTGCCAGCAGCTCAATAAGGGGCGGCTGGGGGGCAGATACGCAGTATTTT
cdr3_aa: CASSSIRGGWGADTQYF

j_call: TRBJ2-5
v_call: TRBV6-6
clone_size: NA
d_call: NA
cdr3_nt: TGTGCCAGCAGTTACTCAGTTCCCCTGAGGGAGACCCAGTACTTC
cdr3_aa: CASSYSVPLRETQYF

j_call: TRBJ1-2
v_call: TRBV18
clone_size: NA
d_call: TRBD1
cdr3_nt: TGTGCCAGCTCGCAAGACAGGGTGGGAGGCTATGGCTACACCTTC
cdr3_aa: CASSQDRVGGYGYTF

j_call: TRBJ2-6
v_call: TRBV18
clone_size: NA
d_call: NA
cdr3_nt: TGTGCCAGCTCATTTGGAGGCTCTGGGGCCAACGTCCTGACTTTC
cdr3_aa: CASSFGGSGANVLTF

j_call: TRBJ1-6
v_call: TRBV5-5
clone_size: few
d_call: NA
cdr3_nt: TGTGCCAGCAGCTTTATCGTCAGCAATAATTCACCCCTCCACTTT
cdr3_aa: CASSFIVSNNSPLHF

j_call: TRBJ2-7
v_call: TRBV15
clone_size: NA
d_call: NA
cdr3_nt: TGTGCCACCAGCCCCTCCGGAGGGCCATCCTACGAGCAGTACTTC
cdr3_aa: CATSPSGGPSYEQYF

j_call: TRBJ2-1
v_call: TRBV5-6
clone_size: NA
d_call: NA
cdr3_nt: TGTGCCAGCAGCGCCGGAGGGATTCCCTACAATGAGCAGTTCTTC
cdr3_aa: CASSAGGIPYNEQFF

j_call: TRBJ1-3
v_call: TRBV27
clone_size: NA
d_call: NA
cdr3_nt: TGTGCCAGCACCCAAGGGGGACCCTTCTCTGGAAACACCATATATTTT
cdr3_aa: CASTQGGPFSGNTIYF

j_call: TRBJ1-1
v_call: TRBV7-2
clone_size: NA
d_call: TRBD1
cdr3_nt: TGTGCCAGCAGCTTAGTAGGCAGGGGGAGAACTGAAGCTTTCTTT
cdr3_aa: CASSLVGRGRTEAFF

j_call: TRBJ1-1
v_call: TRBV5-4
clone_size: NA
d_call: NA
cdr3_nt: TGTGCCAGCACCCCGTGGCAGTTGTCAGGCACTGAAGCTTTCTTT
cdr3_aa: CASTPWQLSGTEAFF

j_call: TRBJ1-2
v_call: TRBV7-9
clone_size: NA
d_call: TRBD1
cdr3_nt: TGTGCCAGCAGCTTACCCTCGGGACAGGGCGAGCCCTATGGCTACACCTTC
cdr3_aa: CASSLPSGQGEPYGYTF

j_call: TRBJ1-1
v_call: TRBV9
clone_size: NA
d_call: TRBD1
cdr3_nt: TGTGCCAGCAGCCCCGGACAGGGGGCAATGAACACTGAAGCTTTCTTT
cdr3_aa: CASSPGQGAMNTEAFF

j_call: TRBJ2-3
v_call: TRBV7-2
clone_size: NA
d_call: NA
cdr3_nt: TGTGCCAGCACCACGTCGGGGACAGATACGCAGTATTTT
cdr3_aa: CASTTSGTDTQYF

j_call: TRBJ1-5
v_call: TRBV19
clone_size: NA
d_call: NA
cdr3_nt: TGTGCCAGTAGCAATTTGGGGGAAAATCAGCCCCAGCATTTT
cdr3_aa: CASSNLGENQPQHF

j_call: TRBJ2-7
v_call: TRBV11-2
clone_size: NA
d_call: NA
cdr3_nt: TGTGCCAGCAGCCTCCCGGGACTCGTCTACGAGCAGTACTTC
cdr3_aa: CASSLPGLVYEQYF

j_call: TRBJ2-1
v_call: TRBV14
clone_size: NA
d_call: TRBD1
cdr3_nt: TGTGCCAGCAGCCAACTAGGACAGGGGGTTATCAATGAGCAGTTCTTC
cdr3_aa: CASSQLGQGVINEQFF

j_call: TRBJ2-1
v_call: TRBV28
clone_size: NA
d_call: TRBD2
cdr3_nt: TGTGCCAGCAGACTAGCGGGAGTAAATGAGCAGTTCTTC
cdr3_aa: CASRLAGVNEQFF

j_call: TRBJ2-7
v_call: TRBV11-3
clone_size: NA
d_call: TRBD1
cdr3_nt: TGTGCCAGCAGCTCTGACAGGGGTGGCGAGCAGTACTTC
cdr3_aa: CASSSDRGGEQYF

j_call: TRBJ1-2
v_call: TRBV19
clone_size: NA
d_call: TRBD1
cdr3_nt: TGTGCCAGTAGTCCTTATGAACAGGGGACCTATGGCTACACCTTC
cdr3_aa: CASSPYEQGTYGYTF

j_call: TRBJ1-2
v_call: TRBV7-9
clone_size: NA
d_call: NA
cdr3_nt: TGTGCCAGCGACCCTCTCTATGGCTACACCTTC
cdr3_aa: CASDPLYGYTF

j_call: TRBJ1-2
v_call: TRBV28
clone_size: NA
d_call: NA
cdr3_nt: TGTGCCAGCAGAGATCAGACAGCCCCTATGGGCTACACCTTC
cdr3_aa: CASRDQTAPMGYTF

j_call: TRBJ1-5
v_call: TRBV10-3
clone_size: once
d_call: NA
cdr3_nt: TGTGCCATCAGTGAGTCAAGGGACAATCAGCCCCAGCATTTT
cdr3_aa: CAISESRDNQPQHF

j_call: TRBJ1-1
v_call: TRBV28
clone_size: NA
d_call: NA
cdr3_nt: TGTGCCAGCAGTCCCCCCCGGGACCCGTCGAACACTGAAGCTTTCTTT
cdr3_aa: CASSPPRDPSNTEAFF

j_call: TRBJ2-6
v_call: TRBV28
clone_size: NA
d_call: TRBD2
cdr3_nt: TGTGCCAGCAGTCGCCCGCCGGTGCGGGAGGGTTCCTCTGGGGCCAACGTCCTGACTTTC
cdr3_aa: CASSRPPVREGSSGANVLTF

j_call: TRBJ2-5
v_call: TRBV5-1
clone_size: NA
d_call: NA
cdr3_nt: TGCGCCAGCAGTGGGGGGGGCCCAGCGGGGCAAGAGACCCAGTACTTC
cdr3_aa: CASSGGGPAGQETQYF

j_call: TRBJ1-2
v_call: TRBV5-8
clone_size: NA
d_call: NA
cdr3_nt: TGTGCCAGCAGCCTGTTCGGGAGGGCAGGGTATGGCTACACCTTC
cdr3_aa: CASSLFGRAGYGYTF

j_call: TRBJ2-4
v_call: TRBV9
clone_size: NA
d_call: NA
cdr3_nt: TGTGCCAGCAGCGTAGAGGCCCGGGACATTCAGTACTTC
cdr3_aa: CASSVEARDIQYF

j_call: TRBJ1-2
v_call: TRBV7-9
clone_size: NA
d_call: NA
cdr3_nt: TGTGCCAGCAGCTTAGGCGGGACGATCAAGGGGAGCTCCTATGGCTACACCTTC
cdr3_aa: CASSLGGTIKGSSYGYTF

j_call: TRBJ1-3
v_call: TRBV2
clone_size: NA
d_call: NA
cdr3_nt: TGTGCCAGCAAAAAGGAGAGCTCTGGAAACACCATATATTTT
cdr3_aa: CASKKESSGNTIYF

j_call: TRBJ1-5
v_call: TRBV4-1
clone_size: NA
d_call: NA
cdr3_nt: TGCGCCAGCAGCCATGAGCCTCAGGGGCAGCCCCAGCATTTT
cdr3_aa: CASSHEPQGQPQHF

j_call: TRBJ2-7
v_call: TRBV30
clone_size: once
d_call: NA
cdr3_nt: TGTGCCTGGAGCACGGACTTTGGGATCTACGAGCAGTACTTC
cdr3_aa: CAWSTDFGIYEQYF

j_call: TRBJ1-4
v_call: TRBV10-3
clone_size: NA
d_call: NA
cdr3_nt: TGTGCCATCCAGGGTCGACCGAATGAAAAACTGTTTTTT
cdr3_aa: CAIQGRPNEKLFF

j_call: TRBJ2-4
v_call: TRBV28
clone_size: NA
d_call: TRBD2
cdr3_nt: TGTGCCAGCAGTTCTGGGACTAGCGGGAGTGAGATCAAAAACATTCAGTACTTC
cdr3_aa: CASSSGTSGSEIKNIQYF

j_call: TRBJ1-1
v_call: TRBV5-6
clone_size: NA
d_call: NA
cdr3_nt: TGTGCCAGCAGCTCTCTTCGGCGGAACACTGAAGCTTTCTTT
cdr3_aa: CASSSLRRNTEAFF

j_call: TRBJ1-2
v_call: TRBV4-1
clone_size: NA
d_call: TRBD1
cdr3_nt: TGCGCCAGCAGCCAATCCGGGACAGGGGTTTATGGCTACACCTTC
cdr3_aa: CASSQSGTGVYGYTF

j_call: TRBJ1-5
v_call: TRBV6-5
clone_size: NA
d_call: NA
cdr3_nt: TGTGCCAGCAGAGGGGCTGGCAATCAGCCCCAGCATTTT
cdr3_aa: CASRGAGNQPQHF

j_call: TRBJ1-1
v_call: TRBV18
clone_size: NA
d_call: NA
cdr3_nt: TGTGCCAGCTCACCTTTACTGGACGGTTTGAACACTGAAGCTTTCTTT
cdr3_aa: CASSPLLDGLNTEAFF